These 7 T cell receptor beta chains share one sample of origin, sequenced in a study of blood T cell repertoires in COVID-19. The repertoire was sequenced with immunoSEQ multiplex PCR; TCRdb's copy has only in-frame clones and lacks some. The sample consists of roughly 100,000 clones, around nine tenths of them appearing once. The sequencing input was peripheral blood. The receptors were gathered from a woman in her forties or fifties in a cohort sampled during active COVID-19.

V usage is TRBV24-1 and J usage is TRBJ2-1; D might be TRBD1 (6 bases). The CDR3 loop spans 13 amino acids. Trimming left V 4 bases short and J 12 bases short, with 15 bases between. CDR1 is KGHDR, CDR2 SFDVKD, per germline. The CDR3 DNA sequence: TGTGCCACCAGTGACGTTAGGGGGTTGGGGCAGTTCTTC. Translating it yields CATSDVRGLGQFF.

The chain is built from TRBV6-5 and TRBJ2-7, with D hard to call. This CDR3 is built from 11 residues. The germline gives CDR1 MNHEY, CDR2 SVGAGI. Trimming pared 4 bases from V and 4 bases from J, leaving 5 bases between. DNA for the CDR3: TGTGCCAGCAGTTCCCAGTACGAGCAGTACTTC. Translation: CASSSQYEQYF.

This clone appeared once. The rearrangement uses TRBV6-1 and TRBJ2-7, with a weak D call TRBD1 (5 bases). Trimming removed 0 bases at V and 5 bases at J, with 8 bases between. Looked up from germline, CDR1 is MNHNS and CDR2 is SASEGT. This CDR3 contains 13 residues. The CDR3 protein is CASSEATGHEQYF. The CDR3 DNA reads as TGTGCCAGCAGTGAAGCAACAGGCCACGAGCAGTACTTC.

This chain connects TRBV10-3 to TRBJ2-5, with 7 bases that match TRBD2. CDR3 length equals 13 residues. Trimming at V came to 6 bases and at J to 6 bases, leaving 7 bases not matched to a gene. Germline V gene data show CDR1 as ENHRY and CDR2 as SYGVKD. The CDR3 DNA sequence: TGTGCCATCAGCCCGGGGGGTTGGCAGACCCAGTACTTC. This gives the protein CAISPGGWQTQYF.

The chain joins TRBV19 to TRBJ1-2, with TRBD1 identical over 8 bases. J lost 6 bases, V lost 9 bases, and 12 bases had no gene match. The CDR3 has 14 residues. Germline CDR1 and CDR2: LNHDA and SQIVND (reference sequence). The CDR3 is CASSIQGDRNGYTF. The CDR3 coding sequence is TGTGCCAGCTCGATACAGGGGGACCGCAATGGCTACACCTTC.

The chain carries TRBV18 and TRBJ1-1; D uncertain. The CDR3 is 14 amino acids. V gave up 3 bases and J gave up 4 bases, with 12 bases separating them. The V gene's germline CDR1 is KGHSH and CDR2 LQKENI. The CDR3, as DNA: TGTGCCAGCTCACCGTGGGGAGGCGGCACTGAAGCTTTCTTT. It is translated as CASSPWGGGTEAFF.

The chain has TRBV28 and TRBJ2-1; possibly TRBD2 for D (6 bases). The CDR3 covers 16 residues. Looked up from germline, CDR1 is MDHEN and CDR2 is SYDVKM. V was shortened by 5 bases and J by 3 bases, with 17 bases between the two germline ends. The CDR3 protein is CASSAHSGDDYNEQFF. The CDR3 nucleotides are TGTGCCAGCAGTGCCCACTCGGGAGATGACTACAATGAGCAGTTCTTC.